This is a list of T cell receptor beta chains from one sample in a study of T cell responses to AZD1222 COVID-19 vaccine. Only in-frame clones appear in the TCRdb table, and some are missing; sequencing was by immunoSEQ multiplex PCR. Of about 130,000 clones listed, roughly 92% are singletons. The sample here was peripheral blood, taken on day 0 of AZD1222 vaccination. All receptors come from an adult in good health. Both conserved end residues are part of each CDR3. A D gene is named only where the DNA matches it firmly. Size tells how often a clone was seen (once, few, many) or the class of an expanded clone, and some rows leave it out.

DNA,CDR3,J,D,V,size
TGTGCCAGCAGTCCCGGACAGGGCAGCTCCTATAATTCACCCCTCCACTTT,CASSPGQGSSYNSPLHF,TRBJ1-6,TRBD1,TRBV2,.
TGTGCCAGCAGTACCGGGACAGGGGTCGACGAGCAGTACTTC,CASSTGTGVDEQYF,TRBJ2-7,TRBD1,TRBV2,.
TGTGCCAGCAGCCGGACAGGGATTAATGGCTACACCTTC,CASSRTGINGYTF,TRBJ1-2,TRBD1,TRBV6-2/TRBV6-3,.
TGTGCCAGCAATACAGGGGGTGAAAAACTGTTTTTT,CASNTGGEKLFF,TRBJ1-4,TRBD1,TRBV6-5,once
TGTGCCAGCATCCGGACAGGAGCTAACTATGGCTACACCTTC,CASIRTGANYGYTF,TRBJ1-2,TRBD1,TRBV5-6,.
TGTGCCAGCAGCTTGGACAGCCGTTTTGGGGGCACTGAAGCTTTCTTT,CASSLDSRFGGTEAFF,TRBJ1-1,.,TRBV11-2,.
TGTGCCTGGGTCCCGAGGTTAATGGGGAGGACTGAAGCTTTCTTT,CAWVPRLMGRTEAFF,TRBJ1-1,.,TRBV30,.
TGTGCCAGCTCTCGTACACAGGCCCCCTATAATTCACCCCTCCACTTT,CASSRTQAPYNSPLHF,TRBJ1-6,.,TRBV18,.
TGTGCCAGCTCACCATTGGGACAGGGGGCTGGCTACACCTTC,CASSPLGQGAGYTF,TRBJ1-2,TRBD1,TRBV18,.
TGCGCCAGCAGCTTGGATGTAGGATCCCTCTTTGGCTACACCTTC,CASSLDVGSLFGYTF,TRBJ1-2,.,TRBV5-1,once
TGCAGTGCTAGTCCGGGACCAGCAAGAAACACCATATATTTT,CSASPGPARNTIYF,TRBJ1-3,.,TRBV20-1,.
TGCGCCAGCAGCCCCTGGGCAGCATCAACCTACGAGCAGTACTTC,CASSPWAASTYEQYF,TRBJ2-7,.,TRBV5-1,.
TGTGCCAGCAGCTTTGGTCCGACAGGGGACGGGACTGAAGCTTTCTTT,CASSFGPTGDGTEAFF,TRBJ1-1,TRBD1,TRBV5-5,.
TGTGCCAGCAGCTCCCCCCGGGACAGGGGCTACGAGCAGTACTTC,CASSSPRDRGYEQYF,TRBJ2-7,TRBD1,TRBV7-2,.
TGTGCCAGCAGTTCAGGGGGGCGGAATTCACCCCTCCACTTT,CASSSGGRNSPLHF,TRBJ1-6,TRBD1,TRBV5-4,once
TGTGCCAGCAGTGAAAGGGACAGAAGTCTAGCCAAAAACATTCAGTACTTC,CASSERDRSLAKNIQYF,TRBJ2-4,TRBD1,TRBV6-1,.
TGTGCCAGCAGCTTAGTTCGGGATAACTATGGCTACACCTTC,CASSLVRDNYGYTF,TRBJ1-2,.,TRBV7-8,.
TGCAGCGGGACTAGCGGGGGGGCTGGCGAGACCCAGTACTTC,CSGTSGGAGETQYF,TRBJ2-5,TRBD2,TRBV29-1,.
TGTGCCACCAGCAGAGCCTTCGGGGAGGGAGGCTACACCTTC,CATSRAFGEGGYTF,TRBJ1-2,.,TRBV15,.
TGTGCCAGCAGTTTATTGGGGGGCGTCGGGAATCTCCTCCACTTT,CASSLLGGVGNLLHF,TRBJ1-6,.,TRBV27,.
TGTGCCAGCAGCGGCCTCTATGGCTACACCTTC,CASSGLYGYTF,TRBJ1-2,.,TRBV9,.
TGTGCCAGCAAACAGACTTCTTCCTACGAGCAGTACTTC,CASKQTSSYEQYF,TRBJ2-7,.,TRBV6-5,.
TGTGCCAGCAGCTTACGGTCAGGCCGTGGAAACACCATATATTTT,CASSLRSGRGNTIYF,TRBJ1-3,.,TRBV13,.
TGTGCCATCAGTGGGCAACTAGCCCCAACAGATACGCAGTATTTT,CAISGQLAPTDTQYF,TRBJ2-3,.,TRBV10-3,once
TGTGCCAGCAGCTTAGGACTAGCGGGGGGCCGGCGTTACAATGAGCAGTTCTTC,CASSLGLAGGRRYNEQFF,TRBJ2-1,TRBD2,TRBV13,.
TGTGCCAGCAGCAGCAGGGTCGGCTATGGCTACACCTTC,CASSSRVGYGYTF,TRBJ1-2,.,TRBV7-2,.
TGTGCCAGTAGACCCGCATTGGAGGGGGTAAAGCCCCAGCATTTT,CASRPALEGVKPQHF,TRBJ1-5,.,TRBV19,.